This TCR beta chain was identified in a study of T cell responses to AZD1222 COVID-19 vaccine. Germline V gene data show CDR1 as LNHNV and CDR2 as YYDKDF (reference sequence). Trimming shortened V by 0 bases and J by 4 bases, and 10 bases separated the two germline ends. The CDR3 is made up of 15 amino acids. Findings of the study overall: There were vaccine-associated CD4 TCRs across spike, dominant at 160-218 and 743-854.

TCRdb's copy holds only in-frame clones and misses some; the assay was immunoSEQ multiplex PCR. The sample shows roughly 140,000 clones, approximately 93% of them seen only once. This clone has more than one count but fewer than ten. Antigen unknown. The sample here was peripheral blood, taken after recovery from COVID-19. The clonotype originates from an adult who had recovered from COVID-19. The J gene is TRBJ1-5, the V gene TRBV15, with D hard to call. CDR3 protein: CATSRDPDVNQPQHF. CDR3 in DNA: TGTGCCACCAGCAGAGACCCGGACGTAAATCAGCCCCAGCATTTT.